This entry concerns a single T cell receptor (beta chain). What it binds is not known. V lost 5 bases and J lost 4, with 14 bases in between. The CDR3 is 14 amino acids. Per the germline V gene, CDR1 is MDHEN and CDR2 is SYDVKM. These data belong to a study of beta chain features in type 1 diabetes. Background on the study: The study examined about 100,000,000 sorted cells across all samples.

The authors reverse transcribed all of the isolated RNA, so sequencing captured expressed TCRB transcripts. Some clones are missing from TCRdb's copy, which holds only in-frame ones; the method was immunoSEQ multiplex PCR. The sample contains roughly 260,000 clones, roughly a tenth of which appear only once. Study-wide points: Shortening of TCRB CDR3s, moderate but significant, appeared in all four CD4+ subsets of Type 1 diabetes patients.

This chain connects TRBV28 to TRBJ1-2; weak D call: TRBD1 (5 bases). Sequencing was performed on naive CD4+ T cells from blood. The source is a man younger than 45 with type 1 diabetes. CDR3 protein: CASSGPGLIYGYTF. The CDR3 DNA sequence: TGTGCCAGCAGTGGACCGGGACTCATCTATGGCTACACCTTC.